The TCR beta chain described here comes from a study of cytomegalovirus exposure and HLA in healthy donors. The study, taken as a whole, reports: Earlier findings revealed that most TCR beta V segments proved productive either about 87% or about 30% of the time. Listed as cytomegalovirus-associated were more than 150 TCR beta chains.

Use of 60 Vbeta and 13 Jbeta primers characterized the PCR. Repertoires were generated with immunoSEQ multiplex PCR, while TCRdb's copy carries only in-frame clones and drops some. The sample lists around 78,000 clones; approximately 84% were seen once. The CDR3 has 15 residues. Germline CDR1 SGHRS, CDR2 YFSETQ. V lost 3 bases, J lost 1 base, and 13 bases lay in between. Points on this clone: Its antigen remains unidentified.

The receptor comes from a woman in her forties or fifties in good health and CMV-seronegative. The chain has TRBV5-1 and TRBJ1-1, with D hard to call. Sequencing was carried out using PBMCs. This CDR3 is CASSSYSRQNTEAFF. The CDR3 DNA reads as TGCGCCAGCAGCTCCTATTCCAGACAGAACACTGAAGCTTTCTTT.